This T cell receptor beta chain is drawn from a study of a mutant IDH1 vaccine in newly diagnosed glioma (dated by TCRdb to the early 2020s). Notes on the research overall: Of the approximately 35 treated patients, approximately 60% were male and about 38% were female, and the mean age was roughly 38 years. Peripheral blood was collected at six visits: V03 (baseline), V05, V07, V10, V12 and V13. Longitudinal TCRB deep sequencing was performed for roughly 27 treated patients wherever samples were available for exploratory analyses. Before enrollment, most patients had been given radiochemotherapy with temozolomide as standard therapy, while the rest had received either radiotherapy alone or temozolomide alone. Study-wide findings and limitations: Availability determined which PBMC samples were chosen for TCRB deep sequencing. Immune responses induced by the vaccine were seen in over 90% of patients across multiple MHC alleles. According to the authors, sample limitations meant that analyses of patient blood samples could not be reproduced. Pseudoprogression appeared unrelated to alterations in the top peripheral T cell clonotypes detected by TCRB sequencing.

Library creation used the immunoSEQ multiplex PCR assay. Rearranged TCR beta chain sequences were amplified using the hsTCRB Kit according to the manufacturer's protocol. An Illumina MiSeq was used to sequence the TCRB libraries. As for how the authors treated the data: The kit vendor's proprietary platform handled demultiplexing, trimming and gene mapping. The immuneACCESS repertoire file appears here via TCRdb, limited to in-frame rearrangements. These files lack a portion of the clones; in checked studies, under half of the deficit traces to unresolved V genes, and the cause of the others is not known. That table gives V, J and clone size, and the DNA gave D and trimming. The sample yields tens of thousands of clones; about four fifths were counted once. 7.4% of the sample comes from the top ten. Note on this clone: Its antigen is currently not known. No qualities accompany the bases; no much larger clone lies one base away.

From the germline V gene, CDR1 is MNHEY and CDR2 is SVGAGI. V and J are truncated by 6 bases and 6 bases respectively, leaving an intervening sequence of 7 bases. The CDR3 holds 11 amino acids from the cysteine to the phenylalanine. The DNA shown is the 33-base CDR3, in frame from base 1. What the time point label conveys for this sample: baseline, week 1 (first vaccination visit). Reading the label with the study, this specimen's treatment or condition is: pre-vaccination baseline after standard-of-care therapy. The donors had newly diagnosed IDH1-mutant astrocytomas of WHO grade 3 or 4 that showed loss of nuclear ATRX. The samples were drawn from NOA16, a multicentre, single-arm, open-label phase I trial in Germany that tested a mutant IDH1 peptide vaccine in humans for the first time. For immunogenicity testing, the blood drawn at visit V03 was used as the baseline sample. Genomic DNA for TCRB sequencing was extracted from EDTA blood using the DNeasy Blood and Tissue Kit.

Here the chain combines TRBV6-5 and TRBJ2-3; no confident D gene assignment can be made. The clonotype originates from a woman between 45 and 65 years old with glioma. Sequencing used PBMCs, obtained from a glioma patient treated with radiotherapy, temozolomide or both. For the CDR3, the sequence is CASRRRDTQYF. The base sequence is TGTGCCAGCAGACGCAGGGATACGCAGTATTTT.